This section outlines one T cell receptor beta chain sequence together with its context. This record comes from a study of blood T cell repertoires in COVID-19. Looking at the study overall: Acute-phase and convalescent COVID-19 samples originated in the United States, Italy and Spain. Sources were T cells, B-cell-depleted T cells, or PBMCs; the material itself was cDNA or gDNA.

CDR3 length equals 12 residues. Germline V lookup: CDR1 MNHEY, CDR2 SMNVEV (reference sequence). J was trimmed by 6 bases and V by 10 bases; bases with no gene match: 6. Original processing notes: Amplification of reference gene primers provided the estimated nucleated cell counts. Here immunoSEQ multiplex PCR was the method, and the copy in TCRdb shows in-frame clones only, minus some. That table furnishes V, J and clone size, whereas the DNA furnished D and trimming. The table has some 120,000 clones, over 65% seen once. This receptor was obtained from a young man with acute or convalescent COVID-19. Sequenced material: peripheral blood. The genes are TRBV27 and TRBJ1-1, with 9 positions matching TRBD1. The CDR3 sequence is CATGTGRAEAFF. DNA for the CDR3: TGTGCCACCGGGACAGGGAGGGCTGAAGCTTTCTTT.